These T cell receptor beta chains were read from a single sample in a study of shared clonotypes between healthy human individuals. Clones were read by immunoSEQ multiplex PCR, and TCRdb kept only the in-frame ones, dropping some. The table lists some 2,100,000 clones, about 92% of them singletons. The sample consisted of naive CD8+ T cells from PBMCs. These receptors all come from a man aged 18-30 years in good health. Some clones in this sample may be carry-over from other donors' samples. CDR3s include the opening cysteine and the closing phenylalanine or tryptophan. A D gene is named only where the DNA matches it firmly. Some rows have no size entry. The others give once, few or many, or a class for an expanded clone.

TGTGCCAGCAGTCCCTACAGGACAGGCCAGCACCAGCCCCAGCATTTT CASSPYRTGQHQPQHF TRBV27 . TRBJ1-5 TRBD1
TGTGCCAGCAGCGTCGCCGGGACGAGCACAGATACGCAGTATTTT CASSVAGTSTDTQYF TRBV9 . TRBJ2-3 .
TGTGCCAGCAGTCCCCCGACGGGGTCGGGTGGCTACACCTTC CASSPPTGSGGYTF TRBV28 . TRBJ1-2 .
TGTGCCAGCAGCTCCGGACGGAGCTCTGGAAACACCATATATTTT CASSSGRSSGNTIYF TRBV5-5 . TRBJ1-3 .
TGTGCCTGGCAAAACGCCTATGGCTACACCTTC CAWQNAYGYTF TRBV30 few TRBJ1-2 .
TGTGCCAGCAGCTTCCAGGGGGCGTATGGCTACACCTTC CASSFQGAYGYTF TRBV5-8 . TRBJ1-2 TRBD1
TGTGCCAGCAGTTCCATGATCCACGAGCAGTACTTC CASSSMIHEQYF TRBV27 once TRBJ2-7 .
TGTGCCAGCAGCCAATCCAGCGGCAGGGGTCGCTACGAGCAGTACTTC CASSQSSGRGRYEQYF TRBV4-2 once TRBJ2-7 .
TGTGCCAGCAGTGAATTACAGGGATTCACTGAAGCTTTCTTT CASSELQGFTEAFF TRBV2 . TRBJ1-1 .
TGTGCCAGCAGCCCGGCGGCGGGCGCGGGAGTACTGGGTGAGCAGTTCTTC CASSPAAGAGVLGEQFF TRBV7-2 . TRBJ2-1 TRBD2
TGTGCCAGTAGTATAGGAGAACCTAATTCACCCCTCCACTTT CASSIGEPNSPLHF TRBV19 . TRBJ1-6 .
TGTGCCAGCAGCTTCCTCCTCGGGGGGATGAACACTGAAGCTTTCTTT CASSFLLGGMNTEAFF TRBV5-4 . TRBJ1-1 .
TGCGCCAGCAGCCAAGAAATGACGGGGGGGTGGGCAGATACGCAGTATTTT CASSQEMTGGWADTQYF TRBV4-3 . TRBJ2-3 TRBD2
TGTGCCAGCAGCTTGGGGCCGACATCCCCCTACGAGCAGTACTTC CASSLGPTSPYEQYF TRBV5-6 once TRBJ2-7 .
TGTGCCAGCAGCTTAGTGTTACTAGCGGGAGAGGAGTACAATGAGCAGTTCTTC CASSLVLLAGEEYNEQFF TRBV7-6 . TRBJ2-1 TRBD2
TGTGCCAGCAGCTTAGGGACAGGGCGACCCTATGGCTACACCTTC CASSLGTGRPYGYTF TRBV7-9 . TRBJ1-2 TRBD1
TGTGCCAGCAGTCGCGGGACCCGCCAAGAGACCCAGTACTTC CASSRGTRQETQYF TRBV28 . TRBJ2-5 .
TGTGCCAGCAGACCGGCTAGCGGGCCTGTCTCCTACGAGCAGTACTTC CASRPASGPVSYEQYF TRBV11-2 . TRBJ2-7 TRBD2
TGTGCCAGCAGCGCGCGAATGCCTACAGGGGCCTGGGGTGAAAAACTGTTTTTT CASSARMPTGAWGEKLFF TRBV21-1 . TRBJ1-4 .
TGTGCCAGCAGGATGGGACAGCTCCCCAATGAGCAGTTCTTC CASRMGQLPNEQFF TRBV2 . TRBJ2-1 TRBD1
TGTGCCAGCAGCTTCTCGGACGTAGCCTACGAGCAGTACTTC CASSFSDVAYEQYF TRBV5-6 . TRBJ2-7 .
TGTGCCAGCAGTGGGAGTAAGGCGCCCAATGAGCAGTTCTTC CASSGSKAPNEQFF TRBV25-1 . TRBJ2-1 .
TGTGCCAGCAGCTTGGTGTCCGAGGAAGAGACCCAGTACTTC CASSLVSEEETQYF TRBV5-8 . TRBJ2-5 .
TGTGCCAGCAGCTTAGATCTAGTGGGGGGGAATGAGCAGTTCTTC CASSLDLVGGNEQFF TRBV11-2 . TRBJ2-1 TRBD2
TGTGCCAGCAGACCGACGGAAGACTCTGGAAACACCATATATTTT CASRPTEDSGNTIYF TRBV6-6 . TRBJ1-3 .
TGCAGCGTTGTCGGCAGGGAGAGCTCCTACGAGCAGTACTTC CSVVGRESSYEQYF TRBV29-1 . TRBJ2-7 .
TGTGCCAGCAGACCCCAATGGGGCTTCACTGAAGCTTTCTTT CASRPQWGFTEAFF TRBV27 . TRBJ1-1 .
TGCAGCGCGTTAGAAGGGGGTGACTCCTACGAGCAGTACTTC CSALEGGDSYEQYF TRBV29-1 . TRBJ2-7 .
TGCGCCAGCAGGGGCAGGGACTACGAGCAGTACTTC CASRGRDYEQYF TRBV5-1 . TRBJ2-7 .
TGTGCCAGCAGTTTTACAGGGGCAAAGGAGCCCCAGCATTTT CASSFTGAKEPQHF TRBV28 . TRBJ1-5 TRBD1
TGTGCCAGCAGCCGGGGACAGTCAACCTACAATGAGCAGTTCTTC CASSRGQSTYNEQFF TRBV7-2 . TRBJ2-1 TRBD1
TGTGCCACCGGGGATACTAGCGGGGCACAAGAGACCCAGTACTTC CATGDTSGAQETQYF TRBV15 . TRBJ2-5 TRBD2
TGTGCCAGCAGTGACAGCTCCTACGAGCAGTACTTC CASSDSSYEQYF TRBV6-1 . TRBJ2-7 .
TGTGCCAGCAGTGGACCACCTAGCGGGGCGGGTACCTACGAGCAGTACTTC CASSGPPSGAGTYEQYF TRBV6-1 . TRBJ2-7 TRBD2
TGTGCCAGCAGCGTAGGCAGGGGGCCAGGTATCTATGGCTACACCTTC CASSVGRGPGIYGYTF TRBV9 . TRBJ1-2 TRBD1
TGTGCCAGCAGCCAAGATGGGCTAGCGGAAGACAATGAGCAGTTCTTC CASSQDGLAEDNEQFF TRBV14 . TRBJ2-1 TRBD2
TGTGCCAGCAGTTTTTTACATGAGCAGTTCTTC CASSFLHEQFF TRBV28 . TRBJ2-1 .
TGTGCCAGCAGCTTAGGAGGGGTAGGGTCCAAAAACATTCAGTACTTC CASSLGGVGSKNIQYF TRBV7-8 . TRBJ2-4 .
TGTGCCAGCAGCGTAGTGCCCAAGAGGGACAATGAGCAGTTCTTC CASSVVPKRDNEQFF TRBV9 . TRBJ2-1 .
TGTGCCAGCAGCCTATGGGGGGACAGGGTACAGGACGGGGAGCTGTTTTTT CASSLWGDRVQDGELFF TRBV7-9 . TRBJ2-2 TRBD1
TGTGCCACACTACAGGGGGCTATCCACGAGCAGTACTTC CATLQGAIHEQYF TRBV10-3 . TRBJ2-7 TRBD1
TGTGCCAGCAGCTTAGGGGGCCACAATCAGCCCCAGCATTTT CASSLGGHNQPQHF TRBV7-9 . TRBJ1-5 .